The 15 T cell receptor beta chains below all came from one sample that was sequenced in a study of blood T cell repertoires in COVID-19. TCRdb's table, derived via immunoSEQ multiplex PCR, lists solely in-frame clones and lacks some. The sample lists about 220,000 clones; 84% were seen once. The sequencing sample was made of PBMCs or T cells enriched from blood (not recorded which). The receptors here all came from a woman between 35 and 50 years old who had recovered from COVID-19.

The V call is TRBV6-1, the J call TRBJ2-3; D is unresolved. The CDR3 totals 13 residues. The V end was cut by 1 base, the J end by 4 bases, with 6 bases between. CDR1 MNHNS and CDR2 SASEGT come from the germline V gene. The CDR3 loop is CASSEGLADTQYF. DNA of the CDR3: TGTGCCAGCAGTGAAGGGTTAGCAGATACGCAGTATTTT.

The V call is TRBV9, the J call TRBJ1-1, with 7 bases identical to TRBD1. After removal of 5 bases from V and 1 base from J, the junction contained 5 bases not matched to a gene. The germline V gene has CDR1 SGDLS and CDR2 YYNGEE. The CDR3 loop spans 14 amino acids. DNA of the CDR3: TGTGCCAGCAGTAGACAGGGTTCGAACACTGAAGCTTTCTTT. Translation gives CASSRQGSNTEAFF.

This CDR3 is CASGLVLTGYTF. CDR3 in DNA: TGTGCTAGTGGTTTGGTACTTACGGGCTACACCTTC. The chain links TRBV12-5 to TRBJ1-2; D not certain. The CDR3 length is 12 residues. Germline CDR1 LGHNT, CDR2 FRNRAP. V lost 0 bases and J 8 bases, leaving 7 bases between the germline ends.

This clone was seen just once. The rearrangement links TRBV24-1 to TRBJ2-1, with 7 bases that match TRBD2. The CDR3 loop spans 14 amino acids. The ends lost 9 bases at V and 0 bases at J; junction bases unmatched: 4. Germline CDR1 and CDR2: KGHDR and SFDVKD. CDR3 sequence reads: CATRSGGSYNEQFF. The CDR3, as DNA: TGTGCCACCCGATCGGGAGGCTCCTACAATGAGCAGTTCTTC.

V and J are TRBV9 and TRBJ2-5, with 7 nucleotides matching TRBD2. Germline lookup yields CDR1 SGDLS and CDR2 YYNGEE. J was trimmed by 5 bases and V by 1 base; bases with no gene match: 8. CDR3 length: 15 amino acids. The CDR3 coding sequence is TGTGCCAGCAGCGTAACCGGCGGGAGAGCGGAGACCCAGTACTTC. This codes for CASSVTGGRAETQYF.

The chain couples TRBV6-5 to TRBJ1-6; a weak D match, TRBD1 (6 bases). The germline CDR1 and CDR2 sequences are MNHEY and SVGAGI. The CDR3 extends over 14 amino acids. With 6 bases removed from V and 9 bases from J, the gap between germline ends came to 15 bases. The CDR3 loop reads CASSPTGMRSPLHF. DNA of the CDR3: TGTGCCAGCAGCCCCACAGGGATGCGTTCACCCCTCCACTTT.

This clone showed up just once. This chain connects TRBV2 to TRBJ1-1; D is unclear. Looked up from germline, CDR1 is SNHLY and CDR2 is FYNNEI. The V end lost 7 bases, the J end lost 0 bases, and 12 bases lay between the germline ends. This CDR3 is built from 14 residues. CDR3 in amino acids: CASIAGTLNTEAFF. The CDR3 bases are TGTGCCAGCATAGCCGGCACCTTGAACACTGAAGCTTTCTTT.

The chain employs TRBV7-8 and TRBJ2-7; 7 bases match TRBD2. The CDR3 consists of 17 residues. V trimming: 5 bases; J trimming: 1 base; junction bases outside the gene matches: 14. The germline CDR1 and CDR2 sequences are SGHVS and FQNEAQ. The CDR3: CASSPKRLAPPSYEQYF. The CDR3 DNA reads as TGTGCCAGCAGCCCAAAGAGACTAGCTCCACCTTCCTACGAGCAGTACTTC.

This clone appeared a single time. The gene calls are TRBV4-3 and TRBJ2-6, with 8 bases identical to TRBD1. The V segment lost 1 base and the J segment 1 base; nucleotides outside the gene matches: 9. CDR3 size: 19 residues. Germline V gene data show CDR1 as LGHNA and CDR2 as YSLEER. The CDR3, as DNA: TGCGCCAGCAGCCAAGTTTGGCAGGGGGCTGGTTCTGGGGCCAACGTCCTGACTTTC. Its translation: CASSQVWQGAGSGANVLTF.

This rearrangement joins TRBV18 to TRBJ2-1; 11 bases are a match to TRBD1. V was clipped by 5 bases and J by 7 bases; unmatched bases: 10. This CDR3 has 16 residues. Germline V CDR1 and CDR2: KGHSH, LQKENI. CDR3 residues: CASSAAGTGGSNEQFF. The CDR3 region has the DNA TGTGCCAGCTCAGCCGCCGGGACAGGGGGAAGTAATGAGCAGTTCTTC.

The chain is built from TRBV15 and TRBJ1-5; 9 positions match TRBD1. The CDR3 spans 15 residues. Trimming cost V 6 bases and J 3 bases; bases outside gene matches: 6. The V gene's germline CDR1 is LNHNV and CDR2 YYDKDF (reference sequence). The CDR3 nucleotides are TGTGCCACCAGTTGGGGACAGGGAGACAATCAGCCCCAGCATTTT. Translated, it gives CATSWGQGDNQPQHF.

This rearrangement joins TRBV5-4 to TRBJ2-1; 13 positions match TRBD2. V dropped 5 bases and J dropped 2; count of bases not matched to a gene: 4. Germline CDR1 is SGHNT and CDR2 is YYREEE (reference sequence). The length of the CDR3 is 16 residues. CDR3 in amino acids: CASRLAGGGAYNEQFF. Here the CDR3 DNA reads TGTGCCAGCAGACTAGCGGGAGGGGGGGCCTACAATGAGCAGTTCTTC. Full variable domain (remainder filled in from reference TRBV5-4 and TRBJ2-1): ETGVTQSPTHLIKTRGQQVTLRCSSQSGHNTVSWYQQALGQGPQFIFQYYREEENGRGNFPPRFSGLQFPNYSSELNVNALELDDSALYLCASRLAGGGAYNEQFFGPGTRLTVL.

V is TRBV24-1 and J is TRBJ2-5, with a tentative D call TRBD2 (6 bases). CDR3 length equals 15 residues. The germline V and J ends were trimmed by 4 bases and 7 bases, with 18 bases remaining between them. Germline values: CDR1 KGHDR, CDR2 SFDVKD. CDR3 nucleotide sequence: TGTGCCACCAGTGACCCTACAGGTACCGGGGGGACCCAGTACTTC. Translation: CATSDPTGTGGTQYF.

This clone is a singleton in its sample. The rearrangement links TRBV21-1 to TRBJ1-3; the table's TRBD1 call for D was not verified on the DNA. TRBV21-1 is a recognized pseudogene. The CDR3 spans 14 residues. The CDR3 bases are TGTGCCAGTTTCAGGGGTAGCTCTGGAAACACCATATATTTT. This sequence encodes CASFRGSSGNTIYF.

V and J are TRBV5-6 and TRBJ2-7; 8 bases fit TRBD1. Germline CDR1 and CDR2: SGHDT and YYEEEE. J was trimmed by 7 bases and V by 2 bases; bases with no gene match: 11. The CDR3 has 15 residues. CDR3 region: CASSLYGQGGREQYV. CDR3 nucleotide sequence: TGTGCCAGCAGCTTATACGGACAGGGAGGCCGGGAGCAGTACGTC.